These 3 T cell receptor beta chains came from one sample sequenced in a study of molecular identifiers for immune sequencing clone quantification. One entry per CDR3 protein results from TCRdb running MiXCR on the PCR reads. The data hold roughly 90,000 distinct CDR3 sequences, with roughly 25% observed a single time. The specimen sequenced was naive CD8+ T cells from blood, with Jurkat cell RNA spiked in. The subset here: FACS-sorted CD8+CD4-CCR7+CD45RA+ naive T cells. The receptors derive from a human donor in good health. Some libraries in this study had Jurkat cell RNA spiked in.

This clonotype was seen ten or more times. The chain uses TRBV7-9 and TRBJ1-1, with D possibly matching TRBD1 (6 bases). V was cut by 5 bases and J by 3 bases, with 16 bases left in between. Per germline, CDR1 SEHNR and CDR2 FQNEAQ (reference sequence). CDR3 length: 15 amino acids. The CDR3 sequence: CASSPFTGLDTEAFF. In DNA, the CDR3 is TGTGCCAGCAGCCCTTTTACAGGGCTGGACACTGAAGCTTTCTTT.

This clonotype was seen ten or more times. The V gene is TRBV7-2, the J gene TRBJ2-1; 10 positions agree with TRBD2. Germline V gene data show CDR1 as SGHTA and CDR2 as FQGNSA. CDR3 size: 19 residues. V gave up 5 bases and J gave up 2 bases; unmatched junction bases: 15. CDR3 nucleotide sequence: TGTGCCAGCAGCCAACCCGTACGACTAGCGGGTAATACCTACAATGAGCAGTTCTTC. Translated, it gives CASSQPVRLAGNTYNEQFF. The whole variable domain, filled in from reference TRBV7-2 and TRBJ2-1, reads GAGVSQSPSNKVTEKGKDVELRCDPISGHTALYWYRQSLGQGLEFLIYFQGNSAPDKSGLPSDRFSAERTGGSVSTLTIQRTQQEDSAVYLCASSQPVRLAGNTYNEQFFGPGTRLTVL.

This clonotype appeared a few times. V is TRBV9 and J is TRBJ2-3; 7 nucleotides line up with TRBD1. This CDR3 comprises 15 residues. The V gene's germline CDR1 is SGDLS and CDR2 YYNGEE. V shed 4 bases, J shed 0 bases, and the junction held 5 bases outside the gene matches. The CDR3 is CASSTGTASTDTQYF. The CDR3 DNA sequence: TGTGCCAGCAGCACCGGGACAGCCAGCACAGATACGCAGTATTTT.